This entry lists 27 T cell receptor beta chains sequenced from one sample in a study of cytomegalovirus exposure and HLA in healthy donors. In the PCR, 60 Vbeta and 13 Jbeta primers were used. The protocol was immunoSEQ multiplex PCR, while the TCRdb copy is restricted to in-frame clones and leaves out a portion. This sample has 150,000 to 200,000 clones, with around 81% found just once. The sequencing sample was made of PBMCs. These TCRs come from a man between 18 and 29 years old in good health and CMV-seronegative.

The V and J genes are TRBV19 and TRBJ2-7; TRBD1 agrees at 8 bases. This CDR3 comprises 14 residues. The V and J ends lost 7 bases and 0 bases, in that order; junction bases with no gene match: 5. Germline loops: CDR1 LNHDA, CDR2 SQIVND (reference sequence). The CDR3 bases are TGTGCCAGTACTAGGGACAGGAACTCCTACGAGCAGTACTTC. This translates into CASTRDRNSYEQYF.

The J gene is TRBJ2-1, the V gene TRBV7-2, with D uncertain. Trimming removed 8 bases at V and 3 bases at J, with 5 bases between. The CDR3 has 11 residues. The V gene's germline CDR1 is SGHTA and CDR2 FQGNSA. The DNA for the CDR3 is TGTGCCAGCGAGAGCTACAATGAGCAGTTCTTC. This encodes CASESYNEQFF.

V is TRBV9 and J is TRBJ2-5, with D tentatively TRBD2 (6 bases). Trimming pared 3 bases from V and 3 bases from J, leaving 12 bases between. The CDR3 runs 14 residues. Per germline, CDR1 SGDLS and CDR2 YYNGEE. CDR3 in DNA: TGTGCCAGCAGCGCCTTCCGCGGGGAAGAGACCCAGTACTTC. Amino acid sequence: CASSAFRGEETQYF.

This clone was observed a single time. V usage is TRBV5-8 and J usage is TRBJ2-5; TRBD1 aligns across 11 bases. There are 15 residues in the CDR3. V was pared by 3 bases and J by 0 bases, with 1 base of the junction left unmatched. Germline assignment: CDR1 SGHTS and CDR2 YDEGEE. The CDR3 region is CASSWGQGDQETQYF. DNA for the CDR3: TGTGCCAGCAGCTGGGGACAGGGGGACCAAGAGACCCAGTACTTC.

J is TRBJ1-1 and V is TRBV5-6, with a possible D match to TRBD1 (6 bases). This CDR3 is 15 amino acids long. In germline, CDR1 is SGHDT, CDR2 YYEEEE. Trimming removed 4 bases at V and 1 base at J, with 14 bases between. CDR3 loop: CASSRWGLGNTEAFF. Here the CDR3 DNA reads TGTGCCAGCAGCAGATGGGGGCTAGGGAACACTGAAGCTTTCTTT.

CDR3 sequence: CASSQGARASGSPYGYTF. As DNA, the CDR3 is TGCGCCAGCAGCCAAGGGGCCCGGGCGTCGGGGAGCCCCTATGGCTACACCTTC. J is TRBJ1-2 and V is TRBV4-1; D unresolved. Germline CDR1 is MGHRA and CDR2 is YSYEKL. The CDR3 length is 18 residues. The V end was cut by 1 base, the J end by 4 bases, with 22 bases between.

This clone was observed a single time. The chain links TRBV11-2 to TRBJ2-5; 7 bases agree with TRBD1. The CDR3 length is 16 residues. Germline V gene sequence: CDR1 SGHAT, CDR2 FQNNGV. After removal of 4 bases from V and 1 base from J, the junction contained 9 bases not matched to a gene. In nucleotides, the CDR3 is TGTGCCAGCAGCTACGTTACCGGGACAGTCCAAGAGACCCAGTACTTC. The encoded protein is CASSYVTGTVQETQYF.

J is TRBJ2-5 and V is TRBV12-5, with 7 bases lining up with TRBD2. The CDR3 covers 12 residues. J lost 4 bases, V lost 6 bases, and 2 bases had no gene match. CDR1 and CDR2 from the germline V gene are LGHNT and FRNRAP. CDR3 nucleotides: TGTGCTAGTGGCTCGGGAGGAGAGACCCAGTACTTC. It specifies CASGSGGETQYF.

This chain links TRBV18 with TRBJ1-6, with TRBD1 matching over 8 bases. CDR3 size: 15 residues. Germline loops: CDR1 KGHSH, CDR2 LQKENI. V lost 5 bases, J lost 6 bases, and 6 bases stayed unmatched. In nucleotides, the CDR3 is TGTGCCAGCTCATACTCCGACAGGGGTAATTCACCCCTCCACTTT. This codes for CASSYSDRGNSPLHF.

The V call is TRBV5-1, the J call TRBJ1-3; no reliable D call. Germline CDR1 SGHRS, CDR2 YFSETQ. With 4 bases removed from V and 0 bases from J, the gap between germline ends came to 8 bases. The length of the CDR3 is 14 residues. This chain's CDR3 is CASSQVNSGNTIYF. The CDR3 DNA reads TGCGCCAGCAGCCAGGTTAACTCTGGAAACACCATATATTTT.

This chain joins TRBV11-2 and TRBJ2-5, with 9 bases lining up with TRBD2. The CDR3 is 17 residues long. V was pared by 8 bases and J by 4 bases, with 17 bases of the junction left unmatched. CDR1 is SGHAT, CDR2 FQNNGV, per germline. CDR3 sequence reads: CASRRWTFAGGLETQYF. DNA for the CDR3: TGTGCCAGCCGACGATGGACTTTCGCGGGAGGGCTAGAGACCCAGTACTTC.

The chain joins TRBV4-2 to TRBJ1-1, with 8 bases that match TRBD1. Germline V CDR1 and CDR2: LGHNA, YNFKEQ. This CDR3 region has 16 residues. V dropped 1 base and J dropped 1; count of bases not matched to a gene: 5. This CDR3 reads CASSQALTGGNTEAFF. The CDR3 bases are TGTGCCAGCAGCCAAGCCCTCACAGGGGGGAACACTGAAGCTTTCTTT.

This chain connects TRBV5-1 to TRBJ2-5, with 11 bases identical to TRBD2. Germline V gene data show CDR1 as SGHRS and CDR2 as YFSETQ. This CDR3 is 17 amino acids long. J was trimmed by 1 base and V by 1 base; bases with no gene match: 6. This CDR3 is CASSLRGSGRAQETQYF. The CDR3 region has the DNA TGCGCCAGCAGCTTGAGAGGTAGCGGGAGGGCCCAAGAGACCCAGTACTTC.

The J gene is TRBJ2-4, the V gene TRBV7-2; 11 bases match TRBD2. Germline V gene data show CDR1 as SGHTA and CDR2 as FQGNSA. Trimming cost V 0 bases and J 7 bases; bases outside gene matches: 5. The CDR3 has 16 residues. The CDR3 bases are TGTGCCAGCAGCTTAGCGTCTAGCGGGGGGCGGAACATTCAGTACTTC. It encodes CASSLASSGGRNIQYF.

This clone was counted only a few times. The chain recombines TRBV7-9 with TRBJ1-1, with a possible D match to TRBD1 (6 bases). This CDR3 is built from 13 residues. Trimming shortened V by 6 bases and J by 4 bases, and 12 bases separated the two germline ends. Per germline, CDR1 SEHNR and CDR2 FQNEAQ (reference sequence). CDR3 DNA sequence: TGTGCCAGCAGTTTAACAGGGATCACTGAAGCTTTCTTT. It codes for CASSLTGITEAFF.

The chain is built from TRBV14 and TRBJ2-3; possible D gene TRBD2, 5 bases. V lost 4 bases and J lost 11, with 13 bases in between. The germline CDR1 and CDR2 sequences are SGHDN and FVKESK. This CDR3 contains 12 residues. The CDR3 nucleotides read TGTGCCAGCAGCCCGGCAGCTAGCAGGCAGTATTTT. Its translation is CASSPAASRQYF.

The J gene is TRBJ1-2, the V gene TRBV4-1, with D uncertain. V lost 1 base and J lost 11, with 14 bases in between. Per germline, CDR1 MGHRA and CDR2 YSYEKL. CDR3 length equals 13 residues. CDR3 sequence reads: CASSQVRRELYTF. For the CDR3, the DNA is TGCGCCAGCAGCCAAGTGCGGCGCGAGCTGTACACCTTC.

This sequence joins TRBV5-6 and TRBJ2-5; 7 bases map to TRBD1. The CDR3 has 14 residues. Trimming took 3 bases from V and 7 from J; bases not matched to a gene: 9. In germline, CDR1 is SGHDT, CDR2 YYEEEE. DNA of the CDR3: TGTGCCAGCAGCTCGGAGACAGGGTCTTTGACCCAGTACTTC. This codes for CASSSETGSLTQYF.

This clone has just one count. This chain connects TRBV7-9 to TRBJ2-3, with no clear D. This CDR3 is built from 13 residues. Germline CDR1 and CDR2: SEHNR and FQNEAQ (reference sequence). Trimming took off 4 bases at V and 6 bases at J, with 11 bases between the two ends. CDR3 in amino acids: CASSSPTWDTQYF. As DNA, the CDR3 is TGTGCCAGCAGCTCCCCGACATGGGATACGCAGTATTTT.

This chain joins TRBV7-8 and TRBJ2-3, with D unclear. The germline CDR1 and CDR2 sequences are SGHVS and FQNEAQ. V lost 4 bases and J lost 5, with 13 bases in between. CDR3 size: 14 residues. This CDR3 reads CASSSARGIDTQYF. CDR3 in DNA: TGTGCCAGCAGCTCTGCAAGAGGCATAGATACGCAGTATTTT.

V gene TRBV15 combines with J gene TRBJ2-5, with 9 bases aligning to TRBD2. The DNA end favors TRBJ2-7, so the J call may be wrong. The CDR3 length is 16 residues. Per germline, CDR1 LNHNV and CDR2 YYDKDF (reference sequence). CDR3 region: CATSRDSGSGSYEQYF. CDR3 in DNA: TGTGCCACCAGCAGAGATAGCGGGAGCGGCTCCTACGAGCAGTACTTC.

The genes are TRBV6-5 and TRBJ1-2; 9 nucleotides line up with TRBD1. With V trimmed by 4 bases and J by 3 bases, 6 bases remained unmatched. This CDR3 contains 15 residues. CDR1 is MNHEY, CDR2 SVGAGI, per germline. The CDR3: CASSSPGQGYYGYTF. In DNA, the CDR3 is TGTGCCAGCAGTTCCCCGGGACAGGGTTACTATGGCTACACCTTC.

This clone was observed many times. The chain employs TRBV6-6 and TRBJ1-4; TRBD1 aligns across 7 bases. The CDR3 covers 15 residues. Trimming took 4 bases from V and 4 from J; bases not matched to a gene: 6. Germline loops: CDR1 MNHNY, CDR2 SVGAGI (reference sequence). The CDR3 nucleotides read TGTGCCAGCAGTTCCGATAGACAGGGTAATGAAAAACTGTTTTTT. This sequence encodes CASSSDRQGNEKLFF.

The V call is TRBV5-4, the J call TRBJ2-3; D is uncertain. CDR1 and CDR2 (germline): SGHNT, YYREEE (reference sequence). The V end was cut by 4 bases, the J end by 2 bases, with 14 bases between. This CDR3 contains 15 residues. In DNA form, the CDR3 reads TGTGCCAGCAGCCGCGTTCCCCTTCCCACAGATACGCAGTATTTT. Residues: CASSRVPLPTDTQYF.

With regard to this clone: The junction shows a germline mismatch at one end, possibly a read error. This sequence joins TRBV7-9 and TRBJ2-1, with 9 bases that match TRBD1. Germline assignment: CDR1 SEHNR and CDR2 FQNEAQ (reference sequence). This CDR3 spans 16 amino acids. The CDR3 coding sequence is TGTTCCAGCAGCTTTGGGACAGGGCGCCCCTACAATGAGCAGTTCTTC. Translated: CSSSFGTGRPYNEQFF.

V usage is TRBV4-1 and J usage is TRBJ2-7; 7 positions match TRBD2. Germline CDR1 and CDR2: MGHRA and YSYEKL. V was pared by 1 base and J by 4 bases, with 7 bases of the junction left unmatched. This CDR3 has 15 amino acids. CDR3 in DNA: TGCGCCAGCAGCCAAGTGCAGCGGGGCCAGTACGAGCAGTACTTC. Residues: CASSQVQRGQYEQYF.

This chain connects TRBV11-2 to TRBJ2-1; D is unresolved. Germline values: CDR1 SGHAT, CDR2 FQNNGV. This CDR3 has 13 residues. V was shortened by 2 bases and J by 6 bases, with 8 bases between the two germline ends. In DNA form, the CDR3 reads TGTGCCAGCAGCTTAAACTCCCTCAATGAGCAGTTCTTC. Translation: CASSLNSLNEQFF.